What follows describes a single T cell receptor beta chain. Antigen: not known. This entry is derived from a study of radiotherapy plus CTLA-4 blockade in lung cancer. Study results and caveats: Tumor-derived TCR clones expanded in blood after radiotherapy plus ipilimumab.

After removal of 0 bases from V and 5 bases from J, the junction contained 11 bases not matched to a gene. The CDR3 contains 18 residues. The germline CDR1 and CDR2 sequences are MRHNA and SNTAGT. This table comes from immunoSEQ multiplex PCR, and its TCRdb copy is limited to in-frame clones, with some not included. The data hold over 30,000 clones, with over 60% observed a single time. The sequence came from a human donor with non-small cell lung cancer whose response to radiotherapy plus ipilimumab could not be evaluated. The chain couples TRBV6-4 to TRBJ2-2; 8 positions agree with TRBD2. The material was peripheral blood, obtained from a patient treated with radiotherapy plus ipilimumab. CDR3 amino acids: CASSDSASGRVDTGELFF. Written as DNA, the CDR3 is TGTGCCAGCAGTGACTCGGCGAGCGGGAGAGTAGATACCGGGGAGCTGTTTTTT.